Here is one TCR beta chain with its context. This entry belongs to a study of blood T cell repertoires in COVID-19. The wider study: Both acute and convalescent COVID-19 samples were obtained from the United States, Italy and Spain. Sample material is recorded as cDNA or gDNA derived from T cells, B-cell-depleted T cells, or PBMCs.

The CDR3 loop spans 15 amino acids. CDR1 is KGHSY, CDR2 FQNENV, per germline. The junction had 4 bases not matched to a gene; V was cut back by 0 bases and J by 5 bases. Original processing notes: By means of reference gene primer amplification, nucleated cell counts were estimated. Here immunoSEQ multiplex PCR was the method, and the copy in TCRdb shows in-frame clones only, minus some. D and trimming were read from the DNA, whereas the V and J calls and clone size are those reported in that table. The repertoire has a few hundred thousand clones, roughly nine tenths of them found once; the top ten carry 2.2%.

This chain joins TRBV16 and TRBJ2-4; 7 bases agree with TRBD2. The TCR comes from a woman aged 50 to 60 with acute or convalescent COVID-19. The sequenced sample was peripheral blood. This chain's CDR3 is CASSQSRLAENIQYF. The DNA of the CDR3 is TGTGCCAGCAGCCAATCTCGGCTAGCGGAAAACATTCAGTACTTC.